The TCR beta chain under discussion was sequenced for a study of blood T cell repertoires in COVID-19. As for the study in general: Acute and convalescent COVID-19 samples came from the United States, Italy and Spain. PBMCs, B-cell-depleted T cells, or T cells provided the cDNA or gDNA that made up the material.

Losses at the gene ends were 4 bases for V and 1 base for J; bases not matched to a gene: 5. The CDR3 loop spans 15 amino acids. Germline CDR1 is MNHEY and CDR2 is SVGAGI. Study processing details: For nucleated cells, counts were estimated from reference gene primer amplification. TCRdb's copy holds only in-frame clones and misses some; the assay was immunoSEQ multiplex PCR. For V, J and clone size, that table is used; D and trimming come from the DNA. This sample carries about 200,000 clones, 65% to 85% of them seen once, and the ten largest clones take 8.5% to 12%. This clone has just a few counts.

This chain links TRBV6-5 with TRBJ1-1; 8 nucleotides agree with TRBD1. Sequenced input: peripheral blood. The clonotype comes from a woman of 80 years or more with acute or convalescent COVID-19. The DNA of the CDR3 is TGTGCCAGCAGTTTGACAGGGGTTTCGAACACTGAAGCTTTCTTT. As protein: CASSLTGVSNTEAFF.